Listed below are T cell receptor beta chains from one sample, sequenced in a study of cytomegalovirus exposure and HLA in healthy donors. Assay: immunoSEQ multiplex PCR; the TCRdb copy retains only in-frame clones and omits some. The data hold roughly 67,000 clones, with around 80% observed a single time. The specimen sequenced was PBMCs. These receptor sequences come from a man aged 35-49 years in good health and CMV-seronegative. Both conserved end residues are part of each CDR3. The D gene is left open where the match is weak. Size values are once, few and many counts, or a class for expanded clones, and some rows have none.

clone size: NA
V gene: TRBV2
J gene: TRBJ1-3
D gene: NA
CDR3 protein: CASSPRGQPTSGNTIYF
CDR3 DNA: TGTGCCAGCAGCCCCCGAGGACAACCAACCTCTGGAAACACCATATATTTT

clone size: NA
V gene: TRBV9
J gene: TRBJ1-5
D gene: TRBD1
CDR3 protein: CASSQTGNSQPQHF
CDR3 DNA: TGTGCCAGCAGCCAGACAGGGAATAGCCAGCCCCAGCATTTT

clone size: NA
V gene: TRBV27
J gene: TRBJ2-2
D gene: TRBD2
CDR3 protein: CASSNPGLVVTGELFF
CDR3 DNA: TGTGCCAGCAGTAACCCGGGACTAGTGGTAACCGGGGAGCTGTTTTTT

clone size: NA
V gene: TRBV13
J gene: TRBJ1-6
D gene: NA
CDR3 protein: CASSADHFGVNSPLHF
CDR3 DNA: TGTGCCAGCAGCGCGGACCATTTCGGGGTTAATTCACCCCTCCACTTT

clone size: once
V gene: TRBV2
J gene: TRBJ2-3
D gene: TRBD2
CDR3 protein: CASTGGRGSSTDTQYF
CDR3 DNA: TGTGCCAGCACTGGCGGGCGGGGGTCTAGCACAGATACGCAGTATTTT

clone size: NA
V gene: TRBV11-2
J gene: TRBJ1-6
D gene: TRBD1
CDR3 protein: CASSAPHRGVNSPLHF
CDR3 DNA: TGTGCCAGCAGCGCCCCCCACAGGGGGGTTAATTCACCCCTCCACTTT

clone size: NA
V gene: TRBV18
J gene: TRBJ2-1
D gene: TRBD1
CDR3 protein: CASSPDREVFF
CDR3 DNA: TGTGCCAGCTCACCGGACAGGGAGGTGTTCTTC

clone size: once
V gene: TRBV6-6
J gene: TRBJ1-2
D gene: TRBD1
CDR3 protein: CASSYRGHYGYTF
CDR3 DNA: TGTGCCAGCAGTTACAGGGGGCACTATGGCTACACCTTC

clone size: NA
V gene: TRBV5-4
J gene: TRBJ1-2
D gene: NA
CDR3 protein: CASSLVEGRGYTF
CDR3 DNA: TGTGCCAGCAGCTTGGTGGAGGGGAGAGGCTACACCTTC

clone size: NA
V gene: TRBV29-1
J gene: TRBJ2-5
D gene: NA
CDR3 protein: CSVGRGGGEETQYF
CDR3 DNA: TGCAGCGTTGGACGAGGGGGCGGGGAAGAGACCCAGTACTTC

clone size: NA
V gene: TRBV7-9
J gene: TRBJ1-2
D gene: TRBD1
CDR3 protein: CSSSYRDRGDYGYTF
CDR3 DNA: TGTTCCAGCAGCTACCGGGACAGGGGTGACTATGGCTACACCTTC

clone size: NA
V gene: TRBV28
J gene: TRBJ2-7
D gene: TRBD2
CDR3 protein: CASRPGLALCEQYF
CDR3 DNA: TGTGCCAGCAGGCCGGGACTAGCCCTCTGTGAGCAGTACTTC